This is a list of T cell receptor beta chains from one sample in a study of cytomegalovirus exposure and HLA in healthy donors. The protocol was immunoSEQ multiplex PCR, while the TCRdb copy is restricted to in-frame clones and leaves out a portion. The table has about 180,000 clones, over 70% seen once. The source material was PBMCs. The receptors here all came from a woman in her forties or fifties in good health and CMV-seronegative. The CDR3 runs from the conserved cysteine through the conserved F or W.

TRBV2	TRBJ2-5	11	CASSDLETQYF
TRBV10-3	TRBJ2-2	16	CAISESLGQMTGELFF
TRBV15	TRBJ1-1	14	CATSRVNTDTEAFF
TRBV7-3	TRBJ2-3	15	CASRLTPGITDTQYF
TRBV9	TRBJ2-1	14	CASSPGQGNDEQFF
TRBV28	TRBJ2-1	15	CASSSPGDAYNEQFF
TRBV7-9	TRBJ2-7	16	CASSPYRGGTGDEQYF
TRBV19	TRBJ1-3	11	CASSIRDTIYF
TRBV27	TRBJ1-1	14	CASRTGGVDTEAFF
TRBV30	TRBJ1-1	14	CAWSEPGQWTEAFF
TRBV7-2	TRBJ2-1	15	CASSLGLVRYNEQFF
TRBV5-1	TRBJ2-2	15	CASSLRTGYTGELFF
TRBV28	TRBJ2-1	14	CASSTPGVVREQFF
TRBV6-4	TRBJ2-7	11	CASRGCYEQYF
TRBV7-3	TRBJ1-1	17	CASSLLGRGDMNTEAFF
TRBV2	TRBJ1-1	13	CASSDDRATEAFF
TRBV30	TRBJ1-3	16	CAWSLMGTGSGNTIYF
TRBV5-8	TRBJ2-1	15	CASSLISSLRNEQFF
TRBV11-2	TRBJ2-3	15	CASSSLTGLTDTQYF
TRBV27	NA	12	CATSTVVGEQYF
TRBV5-6	NA	15	CASSAMGGATYEQYF
TRBV5-1	TRBJ2-1	17	CASSGGTSLRSYNEQFF
TRBV9	TRBJ2-7	15	CASSVTDSHSYEQYF
TRBV11-1	TRBJ2-3	19	CASSSVPQPTSGTTDTQYF
TRBV28	TRBJ2-1	18	CASSLRLAGEEEYNEQFF
TRBV2	TRBJ1-5	17	CASTLLDSLYSNQPQHF
TRBV5-1	TRBJ2-5	15	CASSLAAGAGETQYF
TRBV5-1	TRBJ2-1	15	CASRQPGQIYNEQFF
TRBV10-2	TRBJ2-3	15	CAIGRGVGVSDTQYF
TRBV28	TRBJ1-2	13	CASRDGQSYGYTF
TRBV7-9	TRBJ1-4	15	CASSRGGVKYEKLFF
TRBV2	TRBJ2-7	13	CASSLDIDYEQYF
TRBV6-5	TRBJ2-1	14	CASSYSPSYNEQFF
TRBV28	TRBJ2-4	17	CASRSYRGPRAKNIQYF
TRBV6-5	TRBJ1-1	13	CASNRGQNTEAFF
TRBV7-9	TRBJ2-2	12	CASSLVNGELFF
TRBV7-9	TRBJ2-3	14	CASSSRSSTDTQYF
TRBV28	TRBJ2-4	13	CASSLGSKNIQYF
TRBV27	TRBJ2-7	13	CASSRDISVEQYF
TRBV10-1	TRBJ2-5	15	CASSDRAEPEETQYF
TRBV7-9	TRBJ1-6	19	CASSGIPGQLVQGNSPLHF
TRBV27	TRBJ2-1	17	CASSLDRDSSGSNEQFF